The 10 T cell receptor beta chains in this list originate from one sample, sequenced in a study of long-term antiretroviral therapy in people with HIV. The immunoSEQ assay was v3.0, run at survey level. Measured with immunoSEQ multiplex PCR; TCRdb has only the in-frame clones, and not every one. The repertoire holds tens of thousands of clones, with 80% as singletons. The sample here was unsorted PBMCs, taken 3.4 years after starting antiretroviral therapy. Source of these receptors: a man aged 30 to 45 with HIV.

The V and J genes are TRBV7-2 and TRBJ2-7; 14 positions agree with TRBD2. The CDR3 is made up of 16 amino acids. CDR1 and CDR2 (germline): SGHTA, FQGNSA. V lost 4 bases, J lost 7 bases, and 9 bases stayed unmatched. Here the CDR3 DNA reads TGTGCCAGCAGCTCCTGGACTAGCGGGAGGCCAGGGGAGCAGTACTTC. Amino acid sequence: CASSSWTSGRPGEQYF.

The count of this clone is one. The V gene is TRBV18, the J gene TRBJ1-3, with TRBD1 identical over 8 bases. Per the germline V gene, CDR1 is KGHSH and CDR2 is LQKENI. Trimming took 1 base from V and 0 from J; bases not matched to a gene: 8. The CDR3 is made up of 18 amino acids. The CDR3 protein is CASSPRIQGVSSGNTIYF. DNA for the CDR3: TGTGCCAGCTCACCACGGATACAGGGGGTGAGCTCTGGAAACACCATATATTTT.

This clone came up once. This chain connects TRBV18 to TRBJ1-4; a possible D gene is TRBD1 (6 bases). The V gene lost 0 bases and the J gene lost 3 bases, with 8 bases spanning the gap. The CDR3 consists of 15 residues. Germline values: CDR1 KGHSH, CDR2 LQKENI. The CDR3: CASSPPTGPNEKLFF. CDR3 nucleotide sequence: TGTGCCAGCTCACCACCAACAGGGCCTAATGAAAAACTGTTTTTT.

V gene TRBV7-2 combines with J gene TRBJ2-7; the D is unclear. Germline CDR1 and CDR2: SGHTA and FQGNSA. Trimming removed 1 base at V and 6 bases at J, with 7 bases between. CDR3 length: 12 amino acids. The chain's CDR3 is CASSLDSGEQYF. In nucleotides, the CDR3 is TGTGCCAGCAGCTTAGATTCCGGCGAGCAGTACTTC. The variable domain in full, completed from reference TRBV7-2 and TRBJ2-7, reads GAGVSQSPSNKVTEKGKDVELRCDPISGHTALYWYRQSLGQGLEFLIYFQGNSAPDKSGLPSDRFSAERTGGSVSTLTIQRTQQEDSAVYLCASSLDSGEQYFGPGTRLTVT.

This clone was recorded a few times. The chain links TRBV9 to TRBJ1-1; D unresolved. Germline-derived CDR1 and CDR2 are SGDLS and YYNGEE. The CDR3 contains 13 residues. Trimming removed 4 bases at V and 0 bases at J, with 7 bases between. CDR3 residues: CASSPQLNTEAFF. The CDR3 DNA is TGTGCCAGCAGCCCTCAGTTGAACACTGAAGCTTTCTTT. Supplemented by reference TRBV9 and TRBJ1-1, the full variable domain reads DSGVTQTPKHLITATGQRVTLRCSPRSGDLSVYWYQQSLDQGLQFLIQYYNGEERAKGNILERFSAQQFPDLHSELNLSSLELGDSALYFCASSPQLNTEAFFGQGTRLTVV.

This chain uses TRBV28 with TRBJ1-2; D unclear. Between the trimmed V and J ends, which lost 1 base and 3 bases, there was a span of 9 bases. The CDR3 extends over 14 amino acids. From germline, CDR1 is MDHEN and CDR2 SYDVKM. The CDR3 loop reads CASSLFGGYYGYTF. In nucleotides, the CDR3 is TGTGCCAGCAGTTTATTCGGCGGATACTATGGCTACACCTTC.

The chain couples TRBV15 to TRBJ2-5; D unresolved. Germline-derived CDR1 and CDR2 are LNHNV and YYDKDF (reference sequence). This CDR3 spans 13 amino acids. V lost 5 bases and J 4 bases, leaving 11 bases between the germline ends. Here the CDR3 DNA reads TGTGCCACCAGCCCGCCCGGGCGAGAGACCCAGTACTTC. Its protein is CATSPPGRETQYF.

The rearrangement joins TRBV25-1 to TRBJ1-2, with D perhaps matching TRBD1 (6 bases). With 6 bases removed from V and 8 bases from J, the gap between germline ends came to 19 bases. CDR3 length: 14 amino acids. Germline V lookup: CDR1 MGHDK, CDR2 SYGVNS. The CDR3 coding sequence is TGTGCCAGCAGGGGGGTGGGGGCTCCCTCCGGCTACACCTTC. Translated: CASRGVGAPSGYTF.

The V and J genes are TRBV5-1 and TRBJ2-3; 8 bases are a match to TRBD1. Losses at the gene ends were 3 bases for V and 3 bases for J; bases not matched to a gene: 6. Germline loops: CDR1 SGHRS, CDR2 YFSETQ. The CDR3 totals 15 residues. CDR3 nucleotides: TGCGCCAGCAGCTCGGACAGGGCGGCGACAGATACGCAGTATTTT. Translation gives CASSSDRAATDTQYF.

CDR3 in DNA: TGTGCCAGCAGCGCCTGGACAGGCCCCCTATGGGGCTACACCTTC. Its protein product is CASSAWTGPLWGYTF. The V gene is TRBV5-6, the J gene TRBJ1-2; 7 positions agree with TRBD1. Germline CDR1 is SGHDT and CDR2 is YYEEEE. There are 15 residues in the CDR3. The junction had 14 bases not matched to a gene; V was cut back by 4 bases and J by 8 bases.